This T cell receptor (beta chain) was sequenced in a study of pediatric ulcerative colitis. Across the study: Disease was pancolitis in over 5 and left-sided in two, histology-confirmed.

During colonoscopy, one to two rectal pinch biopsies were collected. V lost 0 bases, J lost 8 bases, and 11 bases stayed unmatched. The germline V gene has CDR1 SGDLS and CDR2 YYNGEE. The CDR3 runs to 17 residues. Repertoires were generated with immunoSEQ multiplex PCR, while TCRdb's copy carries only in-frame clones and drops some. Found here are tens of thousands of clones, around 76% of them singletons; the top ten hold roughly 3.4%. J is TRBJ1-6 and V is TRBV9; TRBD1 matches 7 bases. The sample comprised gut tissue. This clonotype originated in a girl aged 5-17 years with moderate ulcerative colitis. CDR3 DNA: TGTGCCAGCAGCGTAGAGGGGCTTCCGACAGGGTATTCACCCCTCCACTTT. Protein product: CASSVEGLPTGYSPLHF.